Described below is a single T cell receptor (beta chain) sequence and its context. The antigen is not known. This entry is derived from a study of monozygotic twins with inflammatory bowel disease. Points from the study as a whole: Researchers reported no repertoire similarity difference between concordant and discordant twins, possibly from limited power.

TCRdb re-called the 5' RACE reads and shows each CDR3 protein once, DNA omitted. This sample contains approximately 160,000 distinct CDR3 sequences. There are 14 residues in the CDR3. Germline V gives CDR1 MGHDK, CDR2 SYGVNS. Blood samples measuring around 2.4 ml were taken per donor. This clonotype was obtained from a human donor with ulcerative colitis or Crohn's disease, or a healthy co-twin of an affected twin (not recorded which). This chain joins TRBV25-1 and TRBJ2-1; the TCRdb D gene call, TRBD1, has no DNA to confirm it. The source material was blood. CDR3 sequence reads: CASSEYGGANEQFF.